This T cell receptor beta chain was found in a study of blood T cell repertoires in COVID-19. At the level of the study: T cells, B-cell-depleted T cells, or PBMCs supplied cDNA or gDNA.

Measured with immunoSEQ multiplex PCR; TCRdb has only the in-frame clones, and not every one. The data hold approximately 180,000 clones, with roughly 85% observed a single time. The CDR3 is 17 amino acids. From germline, CDR1 is SGDLS and CDR2 YYNGEE. Trimming cost V 0 bases and J 0 bases, with 16 bases left between them. The chain joins TRBV9 to TRBJ2-7; possible D gene TRBD1, 6 bases. Input material: peripheral blood. The sequence was collected from a human donor with active or convalescent COVID-19. The donor label of this sample is uncertain. The CDR3 loop reads CASSVAPIGQFSYEQYF. The CDR3 DNA reads as TGTGCCAGCAGCGTAGCCCCCATAGGACAGTTCTCCTACGAGCAGTACTTC.